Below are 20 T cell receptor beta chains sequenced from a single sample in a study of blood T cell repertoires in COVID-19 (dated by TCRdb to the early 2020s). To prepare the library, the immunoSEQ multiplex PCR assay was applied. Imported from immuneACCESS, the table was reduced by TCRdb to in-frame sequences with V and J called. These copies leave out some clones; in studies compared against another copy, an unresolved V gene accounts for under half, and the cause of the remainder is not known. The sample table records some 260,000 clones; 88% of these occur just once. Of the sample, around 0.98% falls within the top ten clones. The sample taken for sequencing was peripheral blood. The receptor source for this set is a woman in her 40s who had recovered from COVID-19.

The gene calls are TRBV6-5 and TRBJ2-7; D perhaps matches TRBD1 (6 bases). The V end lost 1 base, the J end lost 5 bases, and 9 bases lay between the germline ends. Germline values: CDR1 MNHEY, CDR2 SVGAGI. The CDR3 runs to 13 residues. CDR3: CASSYYRADEQYF. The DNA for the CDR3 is TGTGCCAGCAGTTACTACAGGGCCGACGAGCAGTACTTC.

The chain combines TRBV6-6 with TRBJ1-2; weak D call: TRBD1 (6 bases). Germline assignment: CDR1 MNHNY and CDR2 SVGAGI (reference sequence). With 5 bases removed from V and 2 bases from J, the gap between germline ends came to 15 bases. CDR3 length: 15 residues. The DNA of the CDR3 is TGTGCCAGCAGTCGTGCGGACAGCCAGAACTATGGCTACACCTTC. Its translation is CASSRADSQNYGYTF.

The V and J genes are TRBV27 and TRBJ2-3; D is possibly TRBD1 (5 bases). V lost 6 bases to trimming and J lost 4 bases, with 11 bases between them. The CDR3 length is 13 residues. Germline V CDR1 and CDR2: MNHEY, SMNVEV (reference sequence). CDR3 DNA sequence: TGTGCCAGCAGGGGGCTAATCCCAGATACGCAGTATTTT. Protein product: CASRGLIPDTQYF.

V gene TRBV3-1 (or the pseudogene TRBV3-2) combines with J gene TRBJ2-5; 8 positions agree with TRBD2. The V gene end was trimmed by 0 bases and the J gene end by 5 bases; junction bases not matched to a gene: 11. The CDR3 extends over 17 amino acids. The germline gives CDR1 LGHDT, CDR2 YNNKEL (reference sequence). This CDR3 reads CASSQERLAGRAETQYF. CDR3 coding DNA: TGTGCCAGCAGCCAAGAGAGGCTAGCGGGCCGGGCGGAGACCCAGTACTTC.

Here the CDR3 DNA reads TGTGCCTGGAGTGTGGCAGGGGGCCCCTACGAGCAGTACTTC. Encoded protein: CAWSVAGGPYEQYF. The chain employs TRBV30 and TRBJ2-7; TRBD1 aligns across 8 bases. V shed 0 bases, J shed 2 bases, and the junction held 3 bases outside the gene matches. The CDR3 is made up of 14 amino acids. Germline CDR1 is GTSNPN and CDR2 is SVGIG (reference sequence).

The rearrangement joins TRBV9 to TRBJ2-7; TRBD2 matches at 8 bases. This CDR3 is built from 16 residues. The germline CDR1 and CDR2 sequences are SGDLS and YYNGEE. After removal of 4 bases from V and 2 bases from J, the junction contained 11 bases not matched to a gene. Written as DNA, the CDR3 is TGTGCCAGCAGCCCCCGGGGGGGACCCGCCCCCTACGAGCAGTACTTC. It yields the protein CASSPRGGPAPYEQYF.

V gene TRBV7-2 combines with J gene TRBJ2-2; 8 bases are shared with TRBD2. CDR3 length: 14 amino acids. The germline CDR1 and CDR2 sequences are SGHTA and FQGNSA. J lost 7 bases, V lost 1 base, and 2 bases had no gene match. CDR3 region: CASSLGLAIGELFF. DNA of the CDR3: TGTGCCAGCAGCTTAGGACTAGCGATCGGGGAGCTGTTTTTT.

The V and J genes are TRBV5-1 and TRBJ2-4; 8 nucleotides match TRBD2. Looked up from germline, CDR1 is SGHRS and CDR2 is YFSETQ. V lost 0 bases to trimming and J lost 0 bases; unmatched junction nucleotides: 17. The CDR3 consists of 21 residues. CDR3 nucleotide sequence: TGCGCCAGCAGCTTGGGGCGGGCTAGCGGGCCGACACCCCTAGCCAAAAACATTCAGTACTTC. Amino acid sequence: CASSLGRASGPTPLAKNIQYF.

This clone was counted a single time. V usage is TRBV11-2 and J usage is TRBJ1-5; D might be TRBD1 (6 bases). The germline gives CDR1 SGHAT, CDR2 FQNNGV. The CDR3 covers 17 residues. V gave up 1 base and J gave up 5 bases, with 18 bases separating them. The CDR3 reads CASSLGKGQGPHQPQHF. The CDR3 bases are TGTGCCAGCAGCTTAGGGAAGGGGCAGGGGCCACATCAGCCCCAGCATTTT.

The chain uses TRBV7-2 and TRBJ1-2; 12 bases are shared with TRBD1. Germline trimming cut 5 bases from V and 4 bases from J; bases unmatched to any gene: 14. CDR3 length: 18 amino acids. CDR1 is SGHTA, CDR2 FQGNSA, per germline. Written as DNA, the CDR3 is TGTGCCAGCAGCCCCGGGGGGACAGGGGGCCGGGCCGGCTATGGCTACACCTTC. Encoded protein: CASSPGGTGGRAGYGYTF.

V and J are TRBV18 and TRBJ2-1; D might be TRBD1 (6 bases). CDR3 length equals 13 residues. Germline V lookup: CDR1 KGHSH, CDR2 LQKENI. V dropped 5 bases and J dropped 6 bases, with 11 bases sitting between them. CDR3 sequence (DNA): TGTGCCAGCTCAACGCAGGGGATCAATGAGCAGTTCTTC. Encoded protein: CASSTQGINEQFF.

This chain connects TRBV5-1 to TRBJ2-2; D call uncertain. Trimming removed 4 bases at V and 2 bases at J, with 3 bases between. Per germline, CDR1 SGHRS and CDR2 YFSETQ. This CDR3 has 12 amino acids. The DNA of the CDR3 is TGCGCCAGCAGCCCAAACACCGGGGAGCTGTTTTTT. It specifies CASSPNTGELFF. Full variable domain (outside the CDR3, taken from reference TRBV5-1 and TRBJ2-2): KAGVTQTPRYLIKTRGQQVTLSCSPISGHRSVSWYQQTPGQGLQFLFEYFSETQRNKGNFPGRFSGRQFSNSRSEMNVSTLELGDSALYLCASSPNTGELFFGEGSRLTVL.

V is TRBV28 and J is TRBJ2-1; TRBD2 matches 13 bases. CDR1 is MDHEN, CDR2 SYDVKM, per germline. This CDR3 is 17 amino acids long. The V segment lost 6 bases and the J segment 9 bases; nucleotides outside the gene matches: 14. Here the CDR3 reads CASSSPPGTSGMGEQFF. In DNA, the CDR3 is TGTGCCAGCAGCTCCCCGCCCGGGACTAGCGGGATGGGTGAGCAGTTCTTC.

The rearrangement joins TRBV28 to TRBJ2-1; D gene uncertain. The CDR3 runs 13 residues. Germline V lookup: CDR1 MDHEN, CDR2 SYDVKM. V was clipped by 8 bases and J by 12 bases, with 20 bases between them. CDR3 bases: TGTGCCAGCCAGCGCCTTACTCCTCGAGGGCAGTTCTTC. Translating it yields CASQRLTPRGQFF.

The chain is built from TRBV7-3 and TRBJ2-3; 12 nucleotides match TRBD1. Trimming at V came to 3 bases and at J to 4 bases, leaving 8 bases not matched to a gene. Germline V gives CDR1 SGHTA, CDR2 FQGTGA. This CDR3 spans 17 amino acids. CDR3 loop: CASSLTGQGAQADTQYF. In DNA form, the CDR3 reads TGTGCCAGCAGCTTGACGGGACAGGGGGCGCAGGCAGATACGCAGTATTTT. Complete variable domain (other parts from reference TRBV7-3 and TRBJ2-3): GAGVSQTPSNKVTEKGKYVELRCDPISGHTALYWYRQSLGQGPEFLIYFQGTGAADDSGLPNDRFFAVRPEGSVSTLKIQRTERGDSAVYLCASSLTGQGAQADTQYFGPGTRLTVL.

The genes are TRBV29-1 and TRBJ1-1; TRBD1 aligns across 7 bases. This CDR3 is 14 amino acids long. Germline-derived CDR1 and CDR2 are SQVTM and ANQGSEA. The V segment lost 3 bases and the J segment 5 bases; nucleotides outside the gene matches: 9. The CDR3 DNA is TGCAGCGTTGACCTGACAGGGTTTGGAACTGAAGCTTTCTTT. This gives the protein CSVDLTGFGTEAFF. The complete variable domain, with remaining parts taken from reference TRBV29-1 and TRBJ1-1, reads SAVISQKPSRDICQRGTSLTIQCQVDSQVTMMFWYRQQPGQSLTLIATANQGSEATYESGFVIDKFPISRPNLTFSTLTVSNMSPEDSSIYLCSVDLTGFGTEAFFGQGTRLTVV.

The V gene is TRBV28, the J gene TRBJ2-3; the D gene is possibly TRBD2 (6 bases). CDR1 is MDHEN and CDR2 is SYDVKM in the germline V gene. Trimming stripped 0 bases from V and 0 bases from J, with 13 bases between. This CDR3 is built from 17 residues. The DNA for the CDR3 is TGTGCCAGCAGTTTATGGGCCAGCGGGCCTAGCACAGATACGCAGTATTTT. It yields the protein CASSLWASGPSTDTQYF.

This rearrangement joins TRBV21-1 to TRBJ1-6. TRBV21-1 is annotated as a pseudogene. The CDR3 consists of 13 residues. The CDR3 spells CASARLYNSPLHF. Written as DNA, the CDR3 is TGTGCCAGCGCCAGACTCTATAATTCACCCCTCCACTTT.

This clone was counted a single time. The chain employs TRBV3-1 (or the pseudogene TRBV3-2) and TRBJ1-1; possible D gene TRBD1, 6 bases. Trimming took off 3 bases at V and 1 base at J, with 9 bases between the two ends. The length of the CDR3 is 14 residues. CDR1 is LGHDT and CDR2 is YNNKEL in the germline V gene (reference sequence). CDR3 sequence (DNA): TGTGCCAGCAGCCACCCGGGACAGAACACTGAAGCTTTCTTT. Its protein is CASSHPGQNTEAFF.

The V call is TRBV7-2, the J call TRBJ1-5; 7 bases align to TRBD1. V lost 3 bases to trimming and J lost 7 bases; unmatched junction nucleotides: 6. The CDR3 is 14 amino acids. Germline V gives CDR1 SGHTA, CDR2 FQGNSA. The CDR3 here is CASSFTGERQPQHF. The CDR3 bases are TGTGCCAGCAGCTTCACAGGGGAAAGGCAGCCCCAGCATTTT.